Each of the 24 T cell receptor beta chains below was sequenced from the same sample in a study of PD-L1 blockade in urothelial cancer. Only in-frame clones appear in the TCRdb table, and some are missing; sequencing was by immunoSEQ multiplex PCR. The repertoire holds about 84,000 clones, with about 81% as singletons. Here the sequenced sample was PBMCs, taken around atezolizumab (anti-PD-L1) treatment. These receptors originate from a man aged 65-85 years with urothelial cancer.

This clone was found a few times. The chain has TRBV14 and TRBJ2-1; D gene unclear. Germline values: CDR1 SGHDN, CDR2 FVKESK. This CDR3 comprises 16 residues. V gave up 4 bases and J gave up 0 bases, with 13 bases separating them. The CDR3 here is CASSPPARISYNEQFF. CDR3 DNA: TGTGCCAGCAGCCCCCCGGCCAGGATCTCCTACAATGAGCAGTTCTTC.

The gene calls are TRBV2 and TRBJ2-7, with 13 bases identical to TRBD2. CDR1 SNHLY and CDR2 FYNNEI come from the germline V gene. This CDR3 is built from 15 residues. J gave up 4 bases and V 3 bases, and 3 bases lay outside the gene matches. CDR3 nucleotides: TGTGCCAGCAGTGAGACTAGCGGGGGGATATACGAGCAGTACTTC. It encodes CASSETSGGIYEQYF.

A single count supports this clone. Relative to the germline gene, one junction end is altered; a read error may explain this. This chain joins TRBV14 and TRBJ2-3; TRBD2 aligns across 9 bases. Germline V gene sequence: CDR1 SGHDN, CDR2 FVKESK. The CDR3 is made up of 14 amino acids. CDR3 sequence reads: CASSPAGGTVTQYF. CDR3 nucleotide sequence: TGTGCCAGCAGCCCTGCGGGGGGGACAGTTACGCAGTATTTT.

The rearrangement joins TRBV18 to TRBJ1-1; 8 nucleotides agree with TRBD1. Germline V lookup: CDR1 KGHSH, CDR2 LQKENI. Trimming removed 2 bases from V and 1 base from J; junction bases left unmatched: 3. The CDR3 is 15 amino acids. Here the CDR3 DNA reads TGTGCCAGCTCACCAACGGGACAGGAGAACACTGAAGCTTTCTTT. As protein: CASSPTGQENTEAFF. Together with reference TRBV18 and TRBJ1-1, the CDR3 gives the full variable domain: NAGVMQNPRHLVRRRGQEARLRCSPMKGHSHVYWYRQLPEEGLKFMVYLQKENIIDESGMPKERFSAEFPKEGPSILRIQQVVRGDSAAYFCASSPTGQENTEAFFGQGTRLTVV.

The CDR3 here is CASSDGLAGSRRTKNIQYF. The CDR3 coding sequence is TGCGCCAGCAGCGACGGACTAGCGGGGTCGAGGAGGACCAAAAACATTCAGTACTTC. The chain uses TRBV10-2 and TRBJ2-4; 12 bases are a match to TRBD2. V dropped 6 bases and J dropped 2; count of bases not matched to a gene: 14. This CDR3 is built from 19 residues. The germline gives CDR1 WSHSY, CDR2 SAAADI.

The rearrangement links TRBV6-1 to TRBJ1-1, with 9 bases lining up with TRBD1. J was trimmed by 4 bases and V by 8 bases; bases with no gene match: 5. Germline CDR1 and CDR2: MNHNS and SASEGT. The CDR3 loop spans 13 amino acids. The CDR3 loop reads CASRQGDSTEAFF. In nucleotides, the CDR3 is TGTGCCAGCCGACAGGGGGATTCCACTGAAGCTTTCTTT.

The chain has TRBV19 and TRBJ2-3; 7 nucleotides match TRBD1. The germline V gene has CDR1 LNHDA and CDR2 SQIVND (reference sequence). CDR3 length: 15 amino acids. The V and J ends lost 6 bases and 1 base, in that order; junction bases with no gene match: 7. This chain's CDR3 is CASRPQGQRTDTQYF. The CDR3 nucleotides read TGTGCCAGTAGACCCCAGGGACAGCGCACAGATACGCAGTATTTT.

The chain is built from TRBV4-3 and TRBJ1-2, with no clear D. Germline V CDR1 and CDR2: LGHNA, YSLEER. The CDR3 has 16 amino acids. V was pared by 2 bases and J by 4 bases, with 17 bases between. CDR3 coding DNA: TGCGCCAGCAGCCAATCGACGACTCCGGAGGGCTATGGCTACACCTTC. Translated, it gives CASSQSTTPEGYGYTF.

The gene calls are TRBV7-9 and TRBJ2-4; 11 bases are shared with TRBD2. The germline gives CDR1 SEHNR, CDR2 FQNEAQ (reference sequence). This CDR3 has 17 amino acids. J lost 1 base, V lost 3 bases, and 5 bases had no gene match. The CDR3: CASSFTSGSPAKNIQYF. CDR3 nucleotide sequence: TGTGCCAGCAGCTTTACTAGCGGGAGTCCTGCCAAAAACATTCAGTACTTC.

The V call is TRBV5-1, the J call TRBJ2-7, with a possible D match to TRBD1 (5 bases). In germline, CDR1 is SGHRS, CDR2 YFSETQ. The germline V and J ends were trimmed by 0 bases and 6 bases, with 16 bases remaining between them. The CDR3 covers 15 residues. In nucleotides, the CDR3 is TGCGCCAGCAGCTTGGTCAGGGCTTTTCCGGCCGAGCAGTACTTC. Its protein product is CASSLVRAFPAEQYF.

This clone was recorded only once. The gene calls are TRBV18 and TRBJ1-4; no clear D. CDR3 length: 13 residues. CDR1 KGHSH and CDR2 LQKENI come from the germline V gene. Trimming took 5 bases from V and 4 from J, leaving 8 bases between them. CDR3 in amino acids: CASSKDNNEKLFF. The DNA of the CDR3 is TGTGCCAGCTCAAAAGACAATAATGAAAAACTGTTTTTT.

The chain uses TRBV5-1 and TRBJ1-1; 10 bases fit TRBD1. This CDR3 region has 14 residues. V shed 4 bases and J 8 bases; nucleotides not matched to a gene: 8. The germline V gene encodes CDR1 SGHRS and CDR2 YFSETQ. The CDR3 DNA follows: TGCGCCAGCAGCGGACCGGACAGGGGGGCCGAAGCTTTCTTT. Its protein product is CASSGPDRGAEAFF.

The chain links TRBV27 to TRBJ1-1; no definite D call. V shed 4 bases and J shed 0 bases, with 15 bases lying between them. CDR3 size: 16 residues. Germline lookup yields CDR1 MNHEY and CDR2 SMNVEV (reference sequence). In nucleotides, the CDR3 is TGTGCCAGCAGTTCCTCCGGGAAGACATTGAACACTGAAGCTTTCTTT. Protein sequence: CASSSSGKTLNTEAFF.

This chain links TRBV6-6 with TRBJ2-7; 10 bases match TRBD2. The CDR3 spans 15 residues. Trimming at V came to 2 bases and at J to 5 bases, leaving 6 bases not matched to a gene. CDR1 is MNHNY, CDR2 SVGAGI, per germline (reference sequence). CDR3 bases: TGTGCCAGCAGTTACAAAGCGGGAGGGCCCAACGAGCAGTACTTC. This encodes CASSYKAGGPNEQYF.

The chain employs TRBV6-6 and TRBJ1-5; D might be TRBD1 (5 bases). CDR1 and CDR2 from the germline V gene are MNHNY and SVGAGI (reference sequence). CDR3 length: 15 residues. V lost 2 bases to trimming and J lost 4 bases, with 12 bases between them. The CDR3 nucleotides read TGTGCCAGCAGTTACGGGGGGGGTAGGAATCAGCCCCAGCATTTT. It encodes CASSYGGGRNQPQHF.

The chain joins TRBV4-3 to TRBJ1-1, with 8 bases aligning to TRBD1. The CDR3 is made up of 15 amino acids. CDR1 is LGHNA, CDR2 YSLEER, per germline. The junction had 15 bases not matched to a gene; V was cut back by 4 bases and J by 11 bases. The CDR3, as DNA: TGCGCCAGCAGCCTGGTAGGGGCAGGGGGCGATCAGGCTTTCTTT. This codes for CASSLVGAGGDQAFF.

V usage is TRBV7-2 and J usage is TRBJ2-3, with D possibly being TRBD1 (5 bases). V shed 6 bases and J shed 1 base, with 11 bases lying between them. CDR3 length: 14 amino acids. Per the germline V gene, CDR1 is SGHTA and CDR2 is FQGNSA. The CDR3, as DNA: TGTGCCAGCAGGAGAGACAGACGCACAGATACGCAGTATTTT. Its translation is CASRRDRRTDTQYF. Full variable domain (remainder filled in from reference TRBV7-2 and TRBJ2-3): GAGVSQSPSNKVTEKGKDVELRCDPISGHTALYWYRQSLGQGLEFLIYFQGNSAPDKSGLPSDRFSAERTGGSVSTLTIQRTQQEDSAVYLCASRRDRRTDTQYFGPGTRLTVL.

The rearrangement joins TRBV14 to TRBJ2-7; 9 bases map to TRBD1. V trimming: 4 bases; J trimming: 5 bases; junction bases outside the gene matches: 15. Germline V gene data show CDR1 as SGHDN and CDR2 as FVKESK. The CDR3 length is 17 residues. The CDR3 is CASSPRQGEGLVDEQYF. The CDR3 DNA reads TGTGCCAGCAGCCCCAGACAGGGGGAAGGCCTGGTAGACGAGCAGTACTTC.

The genes are TRBV19 and TRBJ1-5; D call uncertain. V shed 4 bases and J shed 5 bases, with 6 bases lying between them. The CDR3 has 12 amino acids. Germline CDR1 reads LNHDA; CDR2 reads SQIVND (reference sequence). CDR3 nucleotide sequence: TGTGCCAGTAGTACCCGAGATCAGCCCCAGCATTTT. Translation gives CASSTRDQPQHF.

The chain carries TRBV13 and TRBJ1-2, with D hard to call. The CDR3 runs to 15 residues. The V gene lost 5 bases and the J gene lost 3 bases, with 16 bases spanning the gap. The germline V gene encodes CDR1 PRHDT and CDR2 FYEKMQ (reference sequence). CDR3 bases: TGTGCCAGCAGCCTAGACCTAGGCTTCGACTATGGCTACACCTTC. Its protein is CASSLDLGFDYGYTF.

The genes are TRBV5-4 and TRBJ1-4; 7 bases align to TRBD1. The CDR3 sequence is 15 residues long. Trimming cost V 4 bases and J 5 bases; bases outside gene matches: 8. Germline CDR1 and CDR2: SGHNT and YYREEE (reference sequence). This chain's CDR3 is CASSPRTGQNEKLFF. The CDR3 DNA reads as TGTGCCAGCAGCCCTCGGACAGGTCAGAATGAAAAACTGTTTTTT.

The V and J genes are TRBV5-1 and TRBJ2-5; 12 positions agree with TRBD1. CDR3 length: 15 residues. CDR1 SGHRS and CDR2 YFSETQ come from the germline V gene. J lost 5 bases, V lost 2 bases, and 4 bases had no gene match. The CDR3 DNA follows: TGCGCCAGCAGCTTCGGGACAGGGGGCGCGGAGACCCAGTACTTC. Translation gives CASSFGTGGAETQYF.

The V and J genes are TRBV9 and TRBJ1-2; D unresolved. Trimming took 3 bases from V and 8 from J, leaving 17 bases between them. Germline V gives CDR1 SGDLS, CDR2 YYNGEE. The CDR3 covers 14 residues. CDR3 coding DNA: TGTGCCAGCAGCGACCGGGAGGGTGGAGAAGGCTACACCTTC. It specifies CASSDREGGEGYTF.

CDR3: CASSTGLEGTEAFF. CDR3 sequence (DNA): TGTGCCAGCAGTACGGGACTCGAGGGTACTGAAGCTTTCTTT. The genes are TRBV6-5 and TRBJ1-1, with D maybe TRBD1 (5 bases). Germline V gives CDR1 MNHEY, CDR2 SVGAGI. Between the trimmed V and J ends, which lost 5 bases and 5 bases, there was a span of 15 bases. The CDR3 sequence is 14 residues long.